This T cell receptor beta chain comes out of a study of blood T cells in healthy people across ages. The V gene lost 5 bases and the J gene lost 4 bases, with 12 bases spanning the gap. CDR1 and CDR2 from the germline V gene are MNHEY and SVGAGI. The CDR3 has 13 amino acids. This clonotype came up a few times. Combining a sample-barcoded 5' primer with a J-beta primer mix, a second PCR ran for about 6 to 12 cycles. TCRdb called the 5' RACE reads again in MiXCR, with one record for every CDR3 protein. The sample lists around 940,000 distinct CDR3 sequences; roughly 51% were seen once. The TCR originated in a woman aged 55-70 years in good health. Specimen: blood. The V and J genes are TRBV6-5 and TRBJ2-7; the D call may be TRBD1 or TRBD2 (5 bases each). CDR3 nucleotides: TGTGCCAGCAGTCGGGACCTGCGGTACGAGCAGTACTTC. Residues: CASSRDLRYEQYF.